This T cell receptor (beta chain) was documented in a study of cytomegalovirus exposure and HLA in healthy donors. The PCR ran on 60 Vbeta and 13 Jbeta primers. Assay: immunoSEQ multiplex PCR; the TCRdb copy retains only in-frame clones and omits some. The table lists approximately 190,000 clones, about four fifths of them singletons. This clone was detected a few times. A junction end diverges from the germline sequence, so it may reflect a read error. The CDR3 has 17 residues. The germline V gene encodes CDR1 MDHEN and CDR2 SYDVKM. The material sequenced was PBMCs. This sequence originates from a woman younger than 45 in good health and CMV-seropositive. V usage is TRBV28 and J usage is TRBJ1-1, with TRBD1 as a possible D gene (6 bases). The CDR3, as DNA: TGTGCCAGCGGACCCCTCTGGGGTGGGGGCGTGAATACTGAAGCTTTCTTT. Protein sequence: CASGPLWGGGVNTEAFF.